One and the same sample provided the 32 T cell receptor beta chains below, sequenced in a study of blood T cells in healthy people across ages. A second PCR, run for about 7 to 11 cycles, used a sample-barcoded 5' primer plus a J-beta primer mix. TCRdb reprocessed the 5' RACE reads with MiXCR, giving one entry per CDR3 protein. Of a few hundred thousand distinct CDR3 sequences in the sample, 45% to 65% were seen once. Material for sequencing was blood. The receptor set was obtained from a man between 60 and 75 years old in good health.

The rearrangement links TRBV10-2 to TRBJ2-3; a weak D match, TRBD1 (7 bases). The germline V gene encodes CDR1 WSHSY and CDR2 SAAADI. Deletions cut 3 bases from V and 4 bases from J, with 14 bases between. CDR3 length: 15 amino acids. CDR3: CASSDPGGSADTQYF. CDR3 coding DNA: TGCGCCAGCAGTGACCCAGGGGGGTCCGCAGATACGCAGTATTTT.

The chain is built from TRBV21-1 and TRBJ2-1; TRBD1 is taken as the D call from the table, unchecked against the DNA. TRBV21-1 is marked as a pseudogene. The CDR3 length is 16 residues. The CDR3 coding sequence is TGTGCCAGCAGCAAAGAGGGAAGGGGGCCGCCCCATGAGCAGTTCTTC. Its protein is CASSKEGRGPPHEQFF.

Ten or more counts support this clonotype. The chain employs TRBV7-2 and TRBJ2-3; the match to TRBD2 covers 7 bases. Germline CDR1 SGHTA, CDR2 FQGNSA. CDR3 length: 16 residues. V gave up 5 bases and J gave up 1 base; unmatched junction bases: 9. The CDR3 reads CASSKKRLAGTDTQYF. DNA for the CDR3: TGTGCCAGCAGCAAAAAGAGGCTAGCGGGCACAGATACGCAGTATTTT.

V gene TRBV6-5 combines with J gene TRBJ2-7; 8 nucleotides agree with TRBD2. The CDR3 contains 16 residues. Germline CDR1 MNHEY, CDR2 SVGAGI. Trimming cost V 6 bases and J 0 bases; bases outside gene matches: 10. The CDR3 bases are TGTGCCAGCAGCCTCCAACTAGCGGCCAGCTCCTACGAGCAGTACTTC. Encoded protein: CASSLQLAASSYEQYF.

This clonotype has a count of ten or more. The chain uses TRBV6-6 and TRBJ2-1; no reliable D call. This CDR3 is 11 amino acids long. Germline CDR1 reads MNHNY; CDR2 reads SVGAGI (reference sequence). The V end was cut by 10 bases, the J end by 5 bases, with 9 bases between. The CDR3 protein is CATDPDNEQFF. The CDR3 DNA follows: TGTGCCACGGATCCGGACAATGAGCAGTTCTTC.

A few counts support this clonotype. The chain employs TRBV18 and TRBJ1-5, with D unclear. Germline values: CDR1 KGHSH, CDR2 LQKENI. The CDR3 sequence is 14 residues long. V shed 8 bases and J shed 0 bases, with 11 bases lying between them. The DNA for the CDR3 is TGTGCCAGCAGCCCAGGCCTTAGCAATCAGCCCCAGCATTTT. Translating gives CASSPGLSNQPQHF.

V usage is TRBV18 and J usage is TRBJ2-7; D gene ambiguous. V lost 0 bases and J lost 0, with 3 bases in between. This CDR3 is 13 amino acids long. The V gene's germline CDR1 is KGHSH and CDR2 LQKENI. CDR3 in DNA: TGTGCCAGCTCACCACCCAGCTCCTACGAGCAGTACTTC. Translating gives CASSPPSSYEQYF.

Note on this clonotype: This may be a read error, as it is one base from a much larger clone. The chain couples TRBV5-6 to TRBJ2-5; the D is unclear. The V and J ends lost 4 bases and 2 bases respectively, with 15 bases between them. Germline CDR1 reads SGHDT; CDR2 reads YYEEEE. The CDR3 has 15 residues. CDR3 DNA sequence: TGTGCCAGCAGCCTGCTAAGACCGAAGCAAGAGACCCAGTACTTC. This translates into CASSLLRPKQETQYF.

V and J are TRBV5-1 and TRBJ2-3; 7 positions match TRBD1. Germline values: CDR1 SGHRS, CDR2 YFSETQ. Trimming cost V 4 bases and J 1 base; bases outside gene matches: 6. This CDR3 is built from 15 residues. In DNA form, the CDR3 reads TGCGCCAGCAGCAAACATACAGGGGGCACAGATACGCAGTATTTT. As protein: CASSKHTGGTDTQYF.

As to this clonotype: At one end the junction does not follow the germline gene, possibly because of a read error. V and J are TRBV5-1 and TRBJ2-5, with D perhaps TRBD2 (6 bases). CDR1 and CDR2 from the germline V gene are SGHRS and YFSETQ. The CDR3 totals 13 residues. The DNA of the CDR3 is TGCGCCAGCAGCCGGGAGAGTCAAGAGATCCAGTACTTC. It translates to CASSRESQEIQYF.

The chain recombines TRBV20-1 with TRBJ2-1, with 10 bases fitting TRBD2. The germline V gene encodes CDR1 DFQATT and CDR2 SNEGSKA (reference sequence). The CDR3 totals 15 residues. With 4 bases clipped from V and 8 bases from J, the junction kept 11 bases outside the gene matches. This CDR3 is CSATRISGGRDEQFF. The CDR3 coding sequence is TGCAGTGCTACACGTATTAGCGGGGGGAGGGATGAGCAGTTCTTC.

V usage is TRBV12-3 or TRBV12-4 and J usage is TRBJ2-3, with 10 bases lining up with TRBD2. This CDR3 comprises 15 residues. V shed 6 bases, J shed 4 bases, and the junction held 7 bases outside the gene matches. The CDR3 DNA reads TGTGCCAGCAGACCTAGCGGGGGTTTGGCAGATACGCAGTATTTT. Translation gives CASRPSGGLADTQYF.

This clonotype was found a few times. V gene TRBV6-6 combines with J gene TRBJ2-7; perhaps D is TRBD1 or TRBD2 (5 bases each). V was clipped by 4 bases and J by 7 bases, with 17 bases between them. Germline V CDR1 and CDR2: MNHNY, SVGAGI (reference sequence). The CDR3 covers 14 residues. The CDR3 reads CASSSGRTLREQYF. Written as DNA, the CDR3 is TGTGCCAGCAGTTCGGGACGAACCCTTAGGGAGCAGTACTTC.

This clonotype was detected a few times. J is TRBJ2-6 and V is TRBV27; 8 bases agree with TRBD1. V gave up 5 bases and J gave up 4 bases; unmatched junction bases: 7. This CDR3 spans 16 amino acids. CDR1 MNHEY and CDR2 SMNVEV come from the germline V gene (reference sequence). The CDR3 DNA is TGTGCCAGCAGTCCCCAGGACAGGGCGGGGGCCAACGTCCTGACTTTC. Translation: CASSPQDRAGANVLTF.

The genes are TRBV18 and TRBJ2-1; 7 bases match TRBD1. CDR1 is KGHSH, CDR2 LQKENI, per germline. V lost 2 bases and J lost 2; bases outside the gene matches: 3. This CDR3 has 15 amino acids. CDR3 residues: CASSPSQGAYNEQFF. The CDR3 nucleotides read TGTGCCAGCTCACCAAGTCAGGGGGCCTACAATGAGCAGTTCTTC.

The CDR3 coding sequence is TGCGCCAGCAGCGGGGTAGGGTTGGGGTCCTACGAGCAGTACTTC. This codes for CASSGVGLGSYEQYF. This chain uses TRBV5-1 with TRBJ2-7; no definite D call. CDR3 size: 15 residues. Trimming took off 4 bases at V and 1 base at J, with 15 bases between the two ends. Germline values: CDR1 SGHRS, CDR2 YFSETQ.

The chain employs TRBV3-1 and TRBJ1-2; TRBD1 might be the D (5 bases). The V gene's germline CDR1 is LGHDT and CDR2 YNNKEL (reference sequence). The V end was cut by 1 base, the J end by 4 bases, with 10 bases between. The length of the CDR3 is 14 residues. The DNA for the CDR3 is TGTGCCAGCAGCCAAGGGGGAGGGACCTATGGCTACACCTTC. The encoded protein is CASSQGGGTYGYTF.

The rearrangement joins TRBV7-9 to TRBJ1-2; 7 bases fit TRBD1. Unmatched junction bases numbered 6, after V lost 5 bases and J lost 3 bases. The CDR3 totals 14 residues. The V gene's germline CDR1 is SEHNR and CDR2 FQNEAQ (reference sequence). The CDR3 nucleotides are TGTGCCAGCAGCGGGGGACAGACTTACTATGGCTACACCTTC. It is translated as CASSGGQTYYGYTF.

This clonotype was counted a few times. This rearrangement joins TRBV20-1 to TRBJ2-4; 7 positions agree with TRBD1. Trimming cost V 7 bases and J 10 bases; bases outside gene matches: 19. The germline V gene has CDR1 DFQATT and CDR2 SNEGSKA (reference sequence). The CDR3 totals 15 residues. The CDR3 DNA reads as TGCAGTGTGGGGACCTTGGGACAGACAAAAACAATTCAGTACTTC. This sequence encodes CSVGTLGQTKTIQYF.

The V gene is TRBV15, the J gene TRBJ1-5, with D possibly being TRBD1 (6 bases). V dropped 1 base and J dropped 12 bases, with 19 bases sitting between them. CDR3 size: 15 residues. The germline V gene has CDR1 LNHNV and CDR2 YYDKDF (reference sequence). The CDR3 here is CATSRGGGTIRLQHF. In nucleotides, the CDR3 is TGTGCCACCAGCAGAGGGGGGGGCACAATAAGGCTCCAGCATTTT.

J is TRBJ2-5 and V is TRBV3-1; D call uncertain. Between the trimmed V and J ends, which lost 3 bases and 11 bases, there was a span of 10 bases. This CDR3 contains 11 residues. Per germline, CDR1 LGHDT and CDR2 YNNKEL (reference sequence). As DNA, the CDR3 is TGTGCCAGCAGCCAGTGGGATGAGCAGTACTTC. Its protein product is CASSQWDEQYF.

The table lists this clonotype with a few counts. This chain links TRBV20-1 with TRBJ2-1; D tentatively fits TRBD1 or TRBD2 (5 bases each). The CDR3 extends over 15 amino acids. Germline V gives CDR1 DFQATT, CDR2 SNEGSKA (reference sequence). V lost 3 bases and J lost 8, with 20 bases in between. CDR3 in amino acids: CSARGRGGSGYEQFF. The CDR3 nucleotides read TGCAGTGCTAGGGGCCGGGGCGGCTCCGGCTATGAGCAGTTCTTC.

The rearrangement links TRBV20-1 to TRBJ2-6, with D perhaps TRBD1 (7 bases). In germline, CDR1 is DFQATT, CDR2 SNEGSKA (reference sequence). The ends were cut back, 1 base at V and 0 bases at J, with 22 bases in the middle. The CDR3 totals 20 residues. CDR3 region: CSARVTGGGYTFSGANVLTF. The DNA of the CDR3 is TGCAGTGCTAGAGTAACCGGAGGGGGCTACACCTTCTCTGGGGCCAACGTCCTGACTTTC.

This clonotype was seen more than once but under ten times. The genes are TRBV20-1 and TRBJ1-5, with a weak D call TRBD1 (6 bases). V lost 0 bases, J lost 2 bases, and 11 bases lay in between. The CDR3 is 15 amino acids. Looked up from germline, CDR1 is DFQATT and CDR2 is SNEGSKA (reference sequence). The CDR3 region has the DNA TGCAGTGCTAGAGATGCAGGGGAAGGCAATCAGCCCCAGCATTTT. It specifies CSARDAGEGNQPQHF.

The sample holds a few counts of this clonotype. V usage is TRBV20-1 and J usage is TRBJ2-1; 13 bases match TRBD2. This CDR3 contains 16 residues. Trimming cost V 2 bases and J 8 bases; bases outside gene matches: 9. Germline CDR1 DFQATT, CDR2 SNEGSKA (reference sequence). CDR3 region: CSARSGTSGAADEQFF. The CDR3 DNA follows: TGCAGTGCTAGATCCGGGACTAGCGGGGCCGCGGATGAGCAGTTCTTC.

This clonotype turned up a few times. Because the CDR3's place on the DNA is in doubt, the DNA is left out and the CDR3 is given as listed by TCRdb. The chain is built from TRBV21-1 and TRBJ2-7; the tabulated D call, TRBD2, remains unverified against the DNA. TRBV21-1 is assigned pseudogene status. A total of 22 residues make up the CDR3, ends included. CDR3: CASSKAGVGFGTSGRAAYEQYF.

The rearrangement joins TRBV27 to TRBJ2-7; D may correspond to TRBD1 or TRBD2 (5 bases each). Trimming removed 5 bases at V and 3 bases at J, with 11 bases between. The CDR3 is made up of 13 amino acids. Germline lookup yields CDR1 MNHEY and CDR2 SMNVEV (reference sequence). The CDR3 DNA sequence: TGTGCCAGCAGTAAAACAGGACTCTACGAGCAGTACTTC. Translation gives CASSKTGLYEQYF.

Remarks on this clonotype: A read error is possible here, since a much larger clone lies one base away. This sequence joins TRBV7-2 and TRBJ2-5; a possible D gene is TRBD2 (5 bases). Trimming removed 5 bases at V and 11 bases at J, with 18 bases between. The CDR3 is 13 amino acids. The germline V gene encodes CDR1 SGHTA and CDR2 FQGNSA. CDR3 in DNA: TGTGCCAGCAGCCTCGGGGTAGCGAGTGAGCAGTACTTC. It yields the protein CASSLGVASEQYF.

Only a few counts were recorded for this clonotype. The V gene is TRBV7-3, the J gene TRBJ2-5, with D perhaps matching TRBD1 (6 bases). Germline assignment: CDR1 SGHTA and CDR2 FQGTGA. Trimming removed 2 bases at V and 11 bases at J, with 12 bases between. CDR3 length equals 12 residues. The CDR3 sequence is CASSLQGFRQYF. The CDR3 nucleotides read TGTGCCAGCAGCTTACAGGGGTTCCGACAGTACTTC.

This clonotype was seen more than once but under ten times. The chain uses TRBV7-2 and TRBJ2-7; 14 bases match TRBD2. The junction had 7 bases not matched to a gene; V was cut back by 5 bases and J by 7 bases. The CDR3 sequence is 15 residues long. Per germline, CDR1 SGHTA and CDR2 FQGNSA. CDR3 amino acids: CASSLGLAGVQEQYF. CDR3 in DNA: TGTGCCAGCAGCCTGGGACTAGCGGGAGTCCAAGAGCAGTACTTC.

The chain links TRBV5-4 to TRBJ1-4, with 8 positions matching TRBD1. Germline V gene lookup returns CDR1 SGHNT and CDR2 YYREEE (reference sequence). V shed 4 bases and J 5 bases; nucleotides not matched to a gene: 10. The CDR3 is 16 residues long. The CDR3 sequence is CASSQGPGQVNEKLFF. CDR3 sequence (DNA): TGTGCCAGCAGCCAGGGGCCGGGACAGGTGAATGAAAAACTGTTTTTT.

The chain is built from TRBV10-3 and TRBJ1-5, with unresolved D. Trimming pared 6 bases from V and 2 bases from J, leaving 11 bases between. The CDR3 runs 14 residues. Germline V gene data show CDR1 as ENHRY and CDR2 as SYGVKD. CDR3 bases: TGTGCCATCAGCCCGGTTGATGGCAATCAGCCCCAGCATTTT. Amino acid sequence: CAISPVDGNQPQHF.